The 14 T cell receptor beta chains listed next were all sequenced from one sample in a study of control samples from healthy donors and cancer patients. Profiling relied on immunoSEQ multiplex PCR, and the TCRdb table lists in-frame clones only, not all of them. The sample shows 84,000 or so clones, about nine tenths of them seen only once. The sample consisted of blood. The receptors were gathered from a middle-aged man in good health.

V is TRBV19 and J is TRBJ2-1; 8 nucleotides match TRBD2. CDR1 is LNHDA and CDR2 is SQIVND in the germline V gene (reference sequence). The ends lost 3 bases at V and 9 bases at J; junction bases unmatched: 13. The CDR3 covers 16 residues. The CDR3 sequence is CASSIAGLGGVSEQFF. DNA of the CDR3: TGTGCCAGTAGTATTGCCGGGCTCGGGGGGGTTAGTGAGCAGTTCTTC.

This clone has a single count. The rearrangement joins TRBV3-1 (or the pseudogene TRBV3-2) to TRBJ1-2; tentative D call: TRBD1 (5 bases). The CDR3 has 15 amino acids. Germline CDR1 is LGHDT and CDR2 is YNNKEL (reference sequence). V shed 3 bases and J shed 0 bases, with 11 bases lying between them. The DNA for the CDR3 is TGTGCCAGCAGCCATGACGTAGGGGCTAACTATGGCTACACCTTC. Protein product: CASSHDVGANYGYTF.

The chain employs TRBV7-9 and TRBJ1-2; D unclear. Trimming pared 3 bases from V and 4 bases from J, leaving 12 bases between. The V gene's germline CDR1 is SEHNR and CDR2 FQNEAQ (reference sequence). This CDR3 contains 14 residues. The CDR3 DNA reads TGTGCCAGCAGCTTTGGAATGGATGCCTATGGCTACACCTTC. Translation gives CASSFGMDAYGYTF.

This chain uses TRBV10-3 with TRBJ1-2; D perhaps matches TRBD1 (5 bases). Germline V gene lookup returns CDR1 ENHRY and CDR2 SYGVKD. V lost 6 bases, J lost 8 bases, and 13 bases lay in between. The CDR3 loop spans 12 amino acids. The CDR3 DNA follows: TGTGCCATCAGGGCGGGGGGGGAAGGCTACACCTTC. Its translation: CAIRAGGEGYTF.

Only a few counts were recorded for this clone. V gene TRBV11-1 combines with J gene TRBJ1-1, with D maybe TRBD1 (5 bases). Germline assignment: CDR1 SGHAT and CDR2 FQDESV (reference sequence). V lost 3 bases and J lost 1, with 6 bases in between. This CDR3 has 13 amino acids. The CDR3: CASSFDRNTEAFF. Written as DNA, the CDR3 is TGTGCCAGCAGCTTCGACAGGAACACTGAAGCTTTCTTT.

The chain uses TRBV5-1 and TRBJ1-4; D may be TRBD1 (5 bases). Germline values: CDR1 SGHRS, CDR2 YFSETQ. This CDR3 contains 15 residues. V lost 1 base, J lost 5 bases, and 12 bases lay in between. CDR3 bases: TGCGCCAGCAGCTTGTCAGGGTTTTACAATGAAAAACTGTTTTTT. It codes for CASSLSGFYNEKLFF.

This clone has only one observation. The J gene is TRBJ2-7, the V gene TRBV4-2; TRBD2 might be the D (6 bases). Germline V gene sequence: CDR1 LGHNA, CDR2 YNFKEQ. The ends were cut back, 1 base at V and 6 bases at J, with 16 bases in the middle. This CDR3 spans 15 amino acids. The CDR3 coding sequence is TGTGCCAGCAGCCAAGGGGCGGGAACGGGCAGCGAGCAGTACTTC. This gives the protein CASSQGAGTGSEQYF.

V and J are TRBV10-3 and TRBJ1-2; D not resolved. Germline V lookup: CDR1 ENHRY, CDR2 SYGVKD. This CDR3 is built from 13 residues. The V end was cut by 3 bases, the J end by 2 bases, with 7 bases between. The CDR3 reads CAISDERNYGYTF. The DNA of the CDR3 is TGTGCCATCAGTGACGAACGGAACTATGGCTACACCTTC.

This chain uses TRBV10-3 with TRBJ2-2; D unclear. Germline V gives CDR1 ENHRY, CDR2 SYGVKD. The CDR3 is 16 amino acids. Trimming removed 1 base from V and 2 bases from J, with 11 bases in between. The chain's CDR3 is CAISEFRTANTGELFF. The CDR3 DNA reads as TGTGCCATCAGTGAGTTTAGGACGGCTAACACCGGGGAGCTGTTTTTT.

The chain uses TRBV6-5 and TRBJ2-7; D is undetermined. Germline-derived CDR1 and CDR2 are MNHEY and SVGAGI. The V end was cut by 8 bases, the J end by 0 bases, with 8 bases between. This CDR3 is built from 12 residues. The CDR3 region has the DNA TGTGCCAGCGTGGCAGGCTCCTACGAGCAGTACTTC. It is translated as CASVAGSYEQYF.

This clone has only one observation. The rearrangement joins TRBV19 to TRBJ1-5; TRBD1 might be the D (5 bases). Trimming took 8 bases from V and 2 from J, leaving 13 bases between them. CDR3 length: 14 amino acids. Germline V gene sequence: CDR1 LNHDA, CDR2 SQIVND (reference sequence). CDR3 coding DNA: TGTGCCAGTGGAAAACAAGGGGGCAATCAGCCCCAGCATTTT. This translates into CASGKQGGNQPQHF.

The genes are TRBV2 and TRBJ2-7; D not certain. Germline V CDR1 and CDR2: SNHLY, FYNNEI. The germline V and J ends were trimmed by 3 bases and 2 bases, with 14 bases remaining between them. The CDR3 runs to 15 residues. The CDR3 loop is CASSDEFAGAYEQYF. The CDR3 DNA reads as TGTGCCAGCAGTGATGAATTTGCAGGAGCCTACGAGCAGTACTTC.

This rearrangement joins TRBV9 to TRBJ2-1; 11 nucleotides align to TRBD1. Germline V lookup: CDR1 SGDLS, CDR2 YYNGEE. J was trimmed by 5 bases and V by 1 base; bases with no gene match: 8. This CDR3 spans 17 amino acids. Here the CDR3 DNA reads TGTGCCAGCAGCGTATCCGGGACAGGGGGATTGAACAATGAGCAGTTCTTC. Protein product: CASSVSGTGGLNNEQFF.

The V call is TRBV5-8, the J call TRBJ2-1; TRBD2 aligns across 13 bases. Germline CDR1 SGHTS, CDR2 YDEGEE. CDR3 length equals 15 residues. The ends lost 2 bases at V and 10 bases at J; junction bases unmatched: 6. This CDR3 is CASSFGTSGVSEQFF. CDR3 nucleotides: TGTGCCAGCAGCTTCGGGACTAGCGGGGTTAGCGAGCAGTTCTTC.